A selection of T cell receptor beta chains follows, all from one sample in a study of blood T cell repertoires in COVID-19. Using immunoSEQ multiplex PCR, the repertoire was profiled, and TCRdb retains in-frame clones only, with some absent. The data contain over 200,000 clones, roughly 88% of them singletons. Specimen: peripheral blood. These TCRs come from a human donor in a cohort sampled during active COVID-19. CDR3s include the opening cysteine and the closing phenylalanine or tryptophan. D genes are given only for firm matches. Not all rows give a size; the values are once, few, many and, for expanded clones, a class.

few	-	TRBV20-1	TRBJ2-7	CSARGPYEQYF	TGCAGTGCTAGGGGGCCTTACGAGCAGTACTTC
-	-	TRBV9	TRBJ2-1	CASRASPGVGEQFF	TGTGCCAGCAGGGCATCGCCCGGGGTGGGTGAGCAGTTCTTC
-	TRBD1	TRBV30	TRBJ1-1	CAWSRPDRDTEAFF	TGTGCCTGGAGTCGCCCGGACAGGGACACTGAAGCTTTCTTT
-	TRBD1	TRBV27	TRBJ2-7	CASSPWDRGYEQYF	TGTGCCAGCAGTCCATGGGACAGGGGCTACGAGCAGTACTTC
-	TRBD1	TRBV11-2	TRBJ1-6	CASRRPGQGASNSPLHF	TGTGCCAGCAGGAGGCCGGGACAGGGGGCAAGCAATTCACCCCTCCACTTT
few	TRBD1	TRBV11-1	TRBJ2-4	CASSETDRAKGIQYF	TGTGCCAGCAGCGAGACTGACAGGGCCAAAGGCATTCAGTACTTC
-	-	TRBV9	TRBJ1-1	CASSVAENTEAFF	TGTGCCAGCAGCGTAGCAGAGAACACTGAAGCTTTCTTT
-	-	TRBV2	TRBJ1-1	CASRETVLNTEAFF	TGTGCCAGCAGGGAAACAGTATTGAACACTGAAGCTTTCTTT
few	-	TRBV12-3/TRBV12-4	TRBJ1-2	CASSPTPLRGYTF	TGTGCCAGCAGCCCGACTCCTTTGAGGGGCTACACCTTC
once	TRBD2	TRBV5-1	TRBJ2-3	CASSLALAGLTDTQYF	TGCGCCAGCAGCTTGGCGCTAGCGGGACTCACAGATACGCAGTATTTT
-	-	TRBV30	TRBJ2-7	CAWSLTGSPYEQYF	TGTGCCTGGAGTCTTACAGGTTCCCCCTACGAGCAGTACTTC
-	-	TRBV7-9	TRBJ2-1	CASSTRRTPDNEQFF	TGTGCCAGCAGCACCCGGAGGACGCCTGACAATGAGCAGTTCTTC
-	-	TRBV20-1	TRBJ2-7	CSASRGRSYEQYF	TGCAGTGCCAGTAGGGGTCGATCCTACGAGCAGTACTTC
-	-	TRBV12-3/TRBV12-4	TRBJ2-5	CASSLQGQETQYF	TGTGCCAGCAGTTTACAGGGGCAAGAGACCCAGTACTTC
-	TRBD1	TRBV24-1	TRBJ2-3	CATSDTGGTDTQYF	TGTGCCACCAGTGATACAGGGGGCACAGATACGCAGTATTTT
-	TRBD1	TRBV6-2/TRBV6-3	TRBJ2-7	CASSPRTGSREQYF	TGTGCCAGCAGTCCCCGGACAGGGTCTAGGGAGCAGTACTTC
-	TRBD1	TRBV6-5	TRBJ2-3	CASSYGQATDTQYF	TGTGCCAGCAGTTATGGACAGGCCACAGATACGCAGTATTTT
-	TRBD2	TRBV7-9	TRBJ2-7	CASSLSGGSSYEQYF	TGTGCCAGCAGCTTGAGCGGGGGGAGCTCCTACGAGCAGTACTTC
-	TRBD2	TRBV19	TRBJ2-6	CASSMGTGTSLPSGANVLTF	TGTGCCAGTAGTATGGGGACCGGGACTAGTCTCCCTTCTGGGGCCAACGTCCTGACTTTC
-	-	TRBV30	TRBJ2-7	CAWSTLLRAGQYF	TGTGCCTGGAGTACTTTACTACGAGCGGGGCAGTACTTC
-	-	TRBV4-2	TRBJ1-4	CASSQVSFLGQLNEKLFF	TGTGCCAGCAGCCAAGTTTCATTTCTTGGGCAGCTTAATGAAAAACTGTTTTTT
-	-	TRBV25-1	TRBJ1-5	CASSDGSGARQPQHF	TGTGCCAGCAGTGATGGATCGGGAGCGCGACAGCCCCAGCATTTT
-	TRBD2	TRBV10-3	TRBJ2-1	CAMGAGSGRGNEQFF	TGTGCCATGGGGGCTGGTAGCGGGAGAGGGAATGAGCAGTTCTTC
-	TRBD2	TRBV6-2/TRBV6-3	TRBJ2-7	CASSYSPSGESYEQYF	TGTGCCAGCAGTTACTCCCCTAGCGGGGAATCCTACGAGCAGTACTTC
-	TRBD1	TRBV18	TRBJ1-1	CASSRTTGMNTEAFF	TGTGCCAGCTCCCGGACGACAGGGATGAACACTGAAGCTTTCTTT
-	TRBD2	TRBV18	TRBJ2-7	CASSPGSGRSYEQYF	TGTGCCAGCTCACCAGGTAGCGGGCGTTCCTACGAGCAGTACTTC
-	TRBD1	TRBV7-3	TRBJ2-5	CASSLTRGETQYF	TGTGCCAGCAGCTTAACCAGGGGGGAGACCCAGTACTTC
once	-	TRBV18	TRBJ2-7	CASSPEAADSYEQYF	TGTGCCAGCTCACCTGAGGCGGCGGACTCCTACGAGCAGTACTTC
-	-	TRBV5-1	TRBJ1-4	CASSLERSATNEKLFF	TGCGCCAGCAGCTTGGAACGGAGTGCAACTAATGAAAAACTGTTTTTT
-	-	TRBV21-1	TRBJ1-6	CASSKASTNRGYSPLHF	TGTGCCAGCAGCAAAGCCTCGACGAACAGGGGGTATTCACCCCTCCACTTT
once	TRBD2	TRBV19	TRBJ2-5	CASSGTTETQYF	TGTGCCAGTAGCGGGACTACCGAGACCCAGTACTTC
-	-	TRBV29-1	TRBJ1-2	CSVLKAGGYTF	TGCAGCGTTCTTAAGGCGGGTGGCTACACCTTC
-	-	TRBV29-1	TRBJ2-7	CSVGELATYSYEQYF	TGCAGCGTTGGGGAGCTAGCGACCTATTCCTACGAGCAGTACTTC
-	-	TRBV13	TRBJ2-7	CASSLSPGLQVFSYEQYF	TGTGCCAGCAGCCTCTCGCCAGGGCTTCAGGTTTTCTCCTACGAGCAGTACTTC
-	TRBD1	TRBV23-1	TRBJ1-4	CASSNLWTGAFNEKLFF	TGCGCCAGCAGTAATCTCTGGACAGGGGCCTTCAATGAAAAACTGTTTTTT
-	-	TRBV5-6	TRBJ2-7	CASRGPKGISYEQYF	TGTGCCAGCAGGGGGCCAAAGGGGATATCCTACGAGCAGTACTTC
-	TRBD2	TRBV7-2	TRBJ2-1	CASSPGLAGVHEQFF	TGTGCCAGCAGTCCCGGACTAGCGGGAGTTCATGAGCAGTTCTTC
-	-	TRBV9	TRBJ1-2	CASGGRAIYGYTF	TGTGCCAGCGGGGGCAGAGCCATCTATGGCTACACCTTC
-	-	TRBV30	TRBJ1-4	CAWSSGEEKLFF	TGTGCCTGGAGTTCAGGGGAGGAAAAACTGTTTTTT
few	-	TRBV6-5	TRBJ2-2	CASSLNSWAGELFF	TGTGCCAGCAGTCTAAATAGCTGGGCCGGGGAGCTGTTTTTT
-	-	TRBV12-3/TRBV12-4	TRBJ2-7	CASSYPGVSEQYF	TGTGCCAGCAGTTACCCGGGGGTGTCCGAGCAGTACTTC